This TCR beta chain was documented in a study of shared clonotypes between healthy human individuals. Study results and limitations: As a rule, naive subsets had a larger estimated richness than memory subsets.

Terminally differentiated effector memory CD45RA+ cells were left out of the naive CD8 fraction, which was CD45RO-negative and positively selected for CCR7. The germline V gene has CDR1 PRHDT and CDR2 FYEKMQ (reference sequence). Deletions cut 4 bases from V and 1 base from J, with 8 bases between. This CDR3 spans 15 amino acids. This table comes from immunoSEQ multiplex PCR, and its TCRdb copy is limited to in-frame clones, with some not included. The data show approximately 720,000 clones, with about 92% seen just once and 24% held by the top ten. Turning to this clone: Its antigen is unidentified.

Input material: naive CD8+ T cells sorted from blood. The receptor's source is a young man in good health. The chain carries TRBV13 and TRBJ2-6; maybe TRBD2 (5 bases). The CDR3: CASSSGGSGANVLTF. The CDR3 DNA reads TGTGCCAGCAGCTCGGGCGGGTCTGGGGCCAACGTCCTGACTTTC.